Below are 24 T cell receptor beta chains sequenced from a single sample in a study of beta chain features in type 1 diabetes. Every bit of the isolated RNA underwent reverse transcription, so sequencing read expressed TCRB transcripts. Repertoires were generated with immunoSEQ multiplex PCR, while TCRdb's copy carries only in-frame clones and drops some. The data hold under 800,000 clones, with around 15% observed a single time. Sequences were obtained from naive CD4+ T cells from blood. Receptors originate from a man aged 18 to 29 in good health.

This clone was recorded a few times. The chain carries TRBV6-5 and TRBJ2-7, with 8 nucleotides matching TRBD1. The V segment lost 7 bases and the J segment 3 bases; nucleotides outside the gene matches: 8. CDR1 MNHEY and CDR2 SVGAGI come from the germline V gene. This CDR3 is 14 amino acids long. CDR3 nucleotide sequence: TGTGCCAGCACATCCCCAGGGGGCCACTACGAGCAGTACTTC. Translated: CASTSPGGHYEQYF.

This chain connects TRBV29-1 to TRBJ2-7, with 8 bases aligning to TRBD1. The CDR3 consists of 11 residues. The V gene's germline CDR1 is SQVTM and CDR2 ANQGSEA. Germline trimming cut 4 bases from V and 6 bases from J; bases unmatched to any gene: 2. Here the CDR3 DNA reads TGCAGCGTTGGAACAGGGGGCGAGCAGTACTTC. This translates into CSVGTGGEQYF.

This clone occurred a few times. The chain joins TRBV7-9 to TRBJ1-2; no clear D. The CDR3 has 13 residues. Trimming took 5 bases from V and 4 from J, leaving 11 bases between them. Germline V lookup: CDR1 SEHNR, CDR2 FQNEAQ (reference sequence). The CDR3 loop is CASSPRSPYGYTF. CDR3 nucleotides: TGTGCCAGCAGCCCCCGGAGTCCCTATGGCTACACCTTC.

This clone was found a few times. The chain employs TRBV4-3 and TRBJ2-3; 9 bases match TRBD1. In germline, CDR1 is LGHNA, CDR2 YSLEER. Unmatched junction bases numbered 3, after V lost 0 bases and J lost 2 bases. This CDR3 is 16 amino acids long. This CDR3 is CASSQEGTGTTDTQYF. In DNA, the CDR3 is TGCGCCAGCAGCCAAGAAGGGACAGGGACCACAGATACGCAGTATTTT.

V usage is TRBV7-3 and J usage is TRBJ1-1; no clear D gene. The germline V gene encodes CDR1 SGHTA and CDR2 FQGTGA. This CDR3 is built from 15 residues. Trimming stripped 1 base from V and 6 bases from J, with 15 bases between. The CDR3 loop reads CASSLNSEGGAEAFF. The CDR3 coding sequence is TGTGCCAGCAGCTTAAACAGTGAGGGAGGAGCTGAAGCTTTCTTT.

The chain uses TRBV11-2 and TRBJ2-7; tentative D call: TRBD1 (6 bases). Germline V gene data show CDR1 as SGHAT and CDR2 as FQNNGV. The CDR3 totals 19 residues. V lost 2 bases, J lost 4 bases, and 27 bases lay in between. CDR3: CASSLKSQFRGQPIYEQYF. Here the CDR3 DNA reads TGTGCCAGCAGCTTAAAAAGTCAGTTCAGGGGTCAGCCGATTTACGAGCAGTACTTC.

The V call is TRBV7-9, the J call TRBJ1-5; possibly TRBD1 for D (6 bases). V lost 8 bases and J 7 bases, leaving 18 bases between the germline ends. Germline CDR1 SEHNR, CDR2 FQNEAQ (reference sequence). CDR3 length: 14 residues. The CDR3 is CASARRGDIQPQHF. Here the CDR3 DNA reads TGTGCCAGCGCGAGGAGGGGGGACATCCAGCCCCAGCATTTT.

This chain links TRBV19 with TRBJ1-2; D not resolved. V was cut by 3 bases and J by 0 bases, with 5 bases left in between. Germline CDR1 and CDR2: LNHDA and SQIVND (reference sequence). The CDR3 spans 13 residues. CDR3 in DNA: TGTGCCAGTAGTATCCAGGCTAACTATGGCTACACCTTC. Amino acids: CASSIQANYGYTF.

This chain connects TRBV7-3 to TRBJ2-1, with TRBD2 matching over 9 bases. This CDR3 contains 15 residues. The germline V gene has CDR1 SGHTA and CDR2 FQGTGA. The V segment lost 5 bases and the J segment 7 bases; nucleotides outside the gene matches: 9. The CDR3 here is CASSPRGLATNEQFF. The CDR3 DNA sequence: TGTGCCAGCAGCCCCCGGGGACTAGCTACAAATGAGCAGTTCTTC.

The V gene is TRBV7-8, the J gene TRBJ1-2; D not resolved. V shed 6 bases and J shed 13 bases, with 30 bases lying between them. The CDR3 covers 16 residues. Germline V gene sequence: CDR1 SGHVS, CDR2 FQNEAQ. The CDR3 coding sequence is TGTGCCAGCAGTCCCGTCCTCGGTTTAAGTCGCGTTGGCCGCACCTTC. Its translation is CASSPVLGLSRVGRTF.

The rearrangement uses TRBV6-4 and TRBJ1-1; D perhaps matches TRBD1 (5 bases). Germline values: CDR1 MRHNA, CDR2 SNTAGT. This CDR3 is 14 amino acids long. The V and J ends lost 5 bases and 1 base respectively, with 11 bases between them. CDR3 region: CASSTGTGNTEAFF. CDR3 bases: TGTGCCAGCAGTACCGGGACGGGGAACACTGAAGCTTTCTTT.

The gene calls are TRBV27 and TRBJ2-2; possible D gene TRBD2, 6 bases. This CDR3 has 15 residues. The V end lost 2 bases, the J end lost 4 bases, and 11 bases lay between the germline ends. Germline loops: CDR1 MNHEY, CDR2 SMNVEV (reference sequence). The CDR3 loop is CASSLETRLTGELFF. CDR3 sequence (DNA): TGTGCCAGCAGTTTAGAGACTAGACTCACCGGGGAGCTGTTTTTT.

This clone was detected only a few times. The CDR3 nucleotides are TGTGCCAGCAGCGTTAGGCCAGCTAATGAAAAACTGTTTTTT. It yields the protein CASSVRPANEKLFF. This sequence joins TRBV9 and TRBJ1-4; no definite D call. V was cut by 2 bases and J by 3 bases, with 8 bases left in between. The CDR3 spans 14 residues. Germline-derived CDR1 and CDR2 are SGDLS and YYNGEE.

This clone came up a few times. V and J are TRBV7-9 and TRBJ2-1; 9 nucleotides match TRBD2. The germline V gene has CDR1 SEHNR and CDR2 FQNEAQ (reference sequence). The CDR3 spans 14 residues. With 3 bases clipped from V and 7 bases from J, the junction kept 4 bases outside the gene matches. The CDR3 nucleotides are TGTGCCAGCAGCTTGCGGGAGGGCTTAAATGAGCAGTTCTTC. Protein: CASSLREGLNEQFF.

This clone was seen more than once but under ten times. J is TRBJ1-5 and V is TRBV9; D remains unclear. The CDR3 sequence is 18 residues long. Germline values: CDR1 SGDLS, CDR2 YYNGEE. The germline V and J ends were trimmed by 0 bases and 2 bases, with 18 bases remaining between them. The CDR3 reads CASSVGDGVGGGNQPQHF. DNA for the CDR3: TGTGCCAGCAGCGTAGGGGATGGAGTCGGAGGAGGCAATCAGCCCCAGCATTTT.

V usage is TRBV5-1 and J usage is TRBJ2-5; TRBD1 matches 7 bases. This CDR3 comprises 13 residues. J was trimmed by 1 base and V by 7 bases; bases with no gene match: 4. CDR1 and CDR2 from the germline V gene are SGHRS and YFSETQ. The CDR3, as DNA: TGCGCCAGCTTCCGGACAGGCCAAGAGACCCAGTACTTC. It translates to CASFRTGQETQYF.

The table lists this clone with a few counts. The chain has TRBV5-1 and TRBJ1-1; the match to TRBD1 covers 9 bases. The V and J ends lost 3 bases and 11 bases, in that order; junction bases with no gene match: 11. Germline assignment: CDR1 SGHRS and CDR2 YFSETQ. CDR3 size: 14 residues. CDR3 nucleotide sequence: TGCGCCAGCAGCTCCCGGACAGGGGCTGCGGTCGCTTTCTTT. Its translation is CASSSRTGAAVAFF.

This chain joins TRBV30 and TRBJ2-7; 10 nucleotides align to TRBD2. V was pared by 0 bases and J by 2 bases, with 7 bases of the junction left unmatched. The CDR3 covers 16 residues. CDR1 and CDR2 from the germline V gene are GTSNPN and SVGIG (reference sequence). CDR3 region: CAWSVQGTSVTYEQYF. For the CDR3, the DNA is TGTGCCTGGAGTGTACAAGGGACTAGCGTTACCTACGAGCAGTACTTC.

The chain is built from TRBV6-1 and TRBJ2-7, with D unclear. The CDR3 has 12 residues. Per germline, CDR1 MNHNS and CDR2 SASEGT. Deletions cut 6 bases from V and 2 bases from J, with 8 bases between. CDR3 in DNA: TGTGCCAGCAGGTCACCAACCTACGAGCAGTACTTC. Translation gives CASRSPTYEQYF.

In its sample, this clone was seen a few times. This CDR3 is CASSPLPGTGDGYTF. The DNA of the CDR3 is TGTGCCAGCTCACCTCTACCCGGGACAGGGGATGGCTACACCTTC. The chain links TRBV18 to TRBJ1-2, with TRBD1 identical over 10 bases. The CDR3 is 15 residues long. V lost 3 bases to trimming and J lost 6 bases; unmatched junction nucleotides: 7. Per germline, CDR1 KGHSH and CDR2 LQKENI.

This clone has a handful of counts. V gene TRBV29-1 combines with J gene TRBJ2-1; D is unclear. This CDR3 is built from 14 residues. Trimming removed 4 bases from V and 0 bases from J, with 10 bases in between. Germline-derived CDR1 and CDR2 are SQVTM and ANQGSEA. The CDR3: CSVVRLSSYNEQFF. CDR3 DNA sequence: TGCAGCGTTGTCCGGCTCAGCTCCTACAATGAGCAGTTCTTC.

This rearrangement joins TRBV7-9 to TRBJ2-4, with 8 bases fitting TRBD1. The junction had 4 bases not matched to a gene; V was cut back by 1 base and J by 5 bases. CDR1 SEHNR and CDR2 FQNEAQ come from the germline V gene (reference sequence). The CDR3 has 15 residues. Here the CDR3 DNA reads TGTGCCAGCAGCTTAGAGGGCAGGGGGCAAAACATTCAGTACTTC. Translated, it gives CASSLEGRGQNIQYF.

This clone was found many times. Here the CDR3 reads CASGRPYF. The CDR3 coding sequence is TGTGCCAGCGGTCGGCCGTATTTT. The chain has TRBV21-1 and TRBJ2-3. TRBV21-1 is given as a pseudogene. This CDR3 has 8 residues.

The chain couples TRBV10-3 to TRBJ1-5; D remains unclear. This CDR3 is 13 amino acids long. V was clipped by 7 bases and J by 0 bases, with 7 bases between them. Germline V gene sequence: CDR1 ENHRY, CDR2 SYGVKD. The CDR3, as DNA: TGTGCCATCAAAGATGATAGCAATCAGCCCCAGCATTTT. Translating it yields CAIKDDSNQPQHF.